This entry lists 10 T cell receptor beta chains sequenced from one sample in a study of blood T cell repertoires in COVID-19. Method: immunoSEQ multiplex PCR; TCRdb's copy keeps in-frame clones and lacks some. The data contain about 170,000 clones, less than 90% of them singletons. Material for sequencing was peripheral blood. All receptors come from a woman aged 55-70 years with COVID-19, enrolled during active disease.

The J gene is TRBJ2-2, the V gene TRBV7-2; TRBD2 is a possible D gene (6 bases). CDR1 is SGHTA and CDR2 is FQGNSA in the germline V gene. The CDR3 is 15 residues long. Between the trimmed V and J ends, which lost 4 bases and 13 bases, there was a span of 22 bases. CDR3 DNA: TGTGCCAGCAGCTCCAGCGGGTATCCTACTTGGCCGCTGTTTTTT. Residues: CASSSSGYPTWPLFF.

The chain has TRBV7-9 and TRBJ1-5; 8 bases fit TRBD1. After removal of 1 base from V and 4 bases from J, the junction contained 9 bases not matched to a gene. The CDR3 totals 17 residues. Looked up from germline, CDR1 is SEHNR and CDR2 is FQNEAQ (reference sequence). Here the CDR3 reads CASSLGTGRTRNQPQHF. The CDR3 DNA sequence: TGTGCCAGCAGCTTAGGGACAGGGCGCACCCGAAATCAGCCCCAGCATTTT.

The chain joins TRBV3-1 (or the pseudogene TRBV3-2) to TRBJ2-1; 11 nucleotides match TRBD2. V gave up 0 bases and J gave up 7 bases; unmatched junction bases: 8. CDR3 length: 17 amino acids. CDR1 and CDR2 from the germline V gene are LGHDT and YNNKEL (reference sequence). CDR3 nucleotide sequence: TGTGCCAGCAGCCAAGAACGGCTAGCGGGAGGTGGGAATGAGCAGTTCTTC. Its translation: CASSQERLAGGGNEQFF.

The chain combines TRBV7-9 with TRBJ2-2; TRBD1 agrees at 9 bases. Germline trimming cut 5 bases from V and 4 bases from J; bases unmatched to any gene: 5. CDR1 and CDR2 from the germline V gene are SEHNR and FQNEAQ (reference sequence). The CDR3 length is 15 residues. CDR3 loop: CASSPGQGSTGELFF. CDR3 sequence (DNA): TGTGCCAGCAGCCCGGGACAGGGAAGCACCGGGGAGCTGTTTTTT.

The chain employs TRBV7-9 and TRBJ2-5; possibly TRBD1 for D (5 bases). Germline V CDR1 and CDR2: SEHNR, FQNEAQ (reference sequence). V lost 2 bases and J 2 bases, leaving 9 bases between the germline ends. This CDR3 has 14 amino acids. This CDR3 reads CASSLTGTQETQYF. CDR3 bases: TGTGCCAGCAGCTTAACAGGTACTCAAGAGACCCAGTACTTC. The variable domain in full, completed from reference TRBV7-9 and TRBJ2-5, reads DTGVSQNPRHKITKRGQNVTFRCDPISEHNRLYWYRQTLGQGPEFLTYFQNEAQLEKSRLLSDRFSAERPKGSFSTLEIQRTEQGDSAMYLCASSLTGTQETQYFGPGTRLLVL.

The rearrangement joins TRBV5-4 to TRBJ2-3; tentatively, D is TRBD1 (5 bases). The CDR3 covers 13 residues. Germline assignment: CDR1 SGHNT and CDR2 YYREEE (reference sequence). V was shortened by 5 bases and J by 4 bases, with 11 bases between the two germline ends. CDR3 coding DNA: TGTGCCAGCAGTTCCGACAGAGCAGATACGCAGTATTTT. Translated, it gives CASSSDRADTQYF.

This chain joins TRBV29-1 and TRBJ1-1, with 9 bases aligning to TRBD1. Per germline, CDR1 SQVTM and CDR2 ANQGSEA. The CDR3 is 14 residues long. The ends lost 6 bases at V and 5 bases at J; junction bases unmatched: 10. The CDR3 sequence is CSVSRTGATTEAFF. CDR3 in DNA: TGCAGCGTCTCCAGGACAGGGGCCACAACTGAAGCTTTCTTT.

This chain uses TRBV7-2 with TRBJ2-3; possibly TRBD2 for D (6 bases). The length of the CDR3 is 13 residues. Germline values: CDR1 SGHTA, CDR2 FQGNSA. Trimming left V 9 bases short and J 2 bases short, with 12 bases between. CDR3 sequence reads: CASLRDFTDTQYF. CDR3 nucleotides: TGTGCCAGTCTACGGGACTTCACAGATACGCAGTATTTT.

The chain links TRBV18 to TRBJ1-2, with a weak D call TRBD1 (5 bases). V was shortened by 3 bases and J by 0 bases, with 14 bases between the two germline ends. This CDR3 has 16 residues. CDR1 and CDR2 (germline): KGHSH, LQKENI. The CDR3 loop reads CASSPRQGSSNYGYTF. CDR3 in DNA: TGTGCCAGCTCACCTCGCCAGGGAAGTTCTAACTATGGCTACACCTTC.

V is TRBV30 and J is TRBJ1-1, with D hard to call. Germline CDR1 is GTSNPN and CDR2 is SVGIG (reference sequence). The ends were cut back, 3 bases at V and 1 base at J, with 12 bases in the middle. The CDR3 length is 14 residues. In DNA, the CDR3 is TGTGCCTGGAGACCAACTGCGAGGAACACTGAAGCTTTCTTT. Its translation is CAWRPTARNTEAFF.